This T cell receptor beta chain was sequenced in a study of CD8 T cells in ankylosing spondylitis. Regarding this clonotype: The antigen remains unidentified.

Whole-study results and caveats: Matched ankylosing spondylitis synovial fluid reportedly contained a significantly enriched population of disease-linked clones. For ankylosing spondylitis blood, a TCR beta motif of 8 or 9 highly homologous variants appeared characteristic.

Libraries of TCR beta came from quantitative 5'-RACE with molecular barcodes. Each CDR3 protein gets one entry after TCRdb re-called the 5' RACE reads with MiXCR. The sample comprises approximately 220,000 distinct CDR3 sequences, around 25% of which are singletons, and under 7% rests with the top ten. The CDR3 totals 12 residues. Germline values: CDR1 ENHRY, CDR2 SYGVKD. The germline V and J ends were trimmed by 1 base and 5 bases, with 6 bases remaining between them. The sequenced sample was blood, either unsorted or a sorted T cell fraction (not recorded which). The rearrangement joins TRBV10-3 to TRBJ2-7; D is unresolved. The receptor was derived from a male donor with ankylosing spondylitis or in good health (not recorded which). The CDR3, as DNA: TGTGCCATCAGTGAGTTTAGGAACGAGCAGTACTTC. Protein sequence: CAISEFRNEQYF.